The 23 T cell receptor beta chains given below trace back to one sample, sequenced in a study of T cell repertoires in cytomegalovirus infection. TCRdb processed the reads anew with MiXCR; each CDR3 protein has one entry. The sample shows more than 650,000 distinct CDR3 sequences, under 40% of them seen only once. The sample was PBMCs. Receptors were obtained from a human donor in good health (CMV status not recorded). Some clones in this sample may be carry-over from other donors' samples.

This clonotype was picked up a small number of times. The rearrangement links TRBV19 to TRBJ2-1, with 9 positions matching TRBD1. Losses at the gene ends were 6 bases for V and 12 bases for J; bases not matched to a gene: 18. The CDR3 contains 16 residues. Per germline, CDR1 LNHDA and CDR2 SQIVND (reference sequence). The CDR3, as DNA: TGTGCCAGTAGCCCGAGCGGAGGACAGGGGATTTTTGGGCAGTTCTTC. The encoded protein is CASSPSGGQGIFGQFF.

This clonotype was detected only a few times. V is TRBV24-1 and J is TRBJ2-7, with TRBD2 identical over 8 bases. CDR3 size: 17 residues. The V gene end was trimmed by 1 base and the J gene end by 3 bases; junction bases not matched to a gene: 10. Germline CDR1 and CDR2: KGHDR and SFDVKD. CDR3 bases: TGTGCCACCAGTGATTTAGGGACTAGGGGTAACAACTACGAGCAGTACTTC. The encoded protein is CATSDLGTRGNNYEQYF.

This sequence joins TRBV7-9 and TRBJ1-5, with D unresolved. Trimming removed 2 bases from V and 6 bases from J, with 14 bases in between. This CDR3 comprises 15 residues. The germline CDR1 and CDR2 sequences are SEHNR and FQNEAQ (reference sequence). The CDR3 loop is CASSLQGNTGQPQHF. The CDR3 bases are TGTGCCAGCAGCTTACAAGGGAATACGGGTCAGCCCCAGCATTTT.

The J gene is TRBJ2-1, the V gene TRBV12-3 or TRBV12-4; no definite D call. V was cut by 7 bases and J by 3 bases, with 16 bases left in between. This CDR3 has 15 amino acids. CDR3 loop: CASTPGNTHYNEQFF. CDR3 DNA sequence: TGTGCCAGCACCCCTGGGAATACCCACTACAATGAGCAGTTCTTC.

The rearrangement links TRBV10-3 to TRBJ2-7; 7 nucleotides agree with TRBD1. CDR1 ENHRY and CDR2 SYGVKD come from the germline V gene. The CDR3 is 15 amino acids. V gave up 5 bases and J gave up 5 bases; unmatched junction bases: 12. CDR3: CAISRLGQPTDEQYF. In DNA, the CDR3 is TGTGCCATCAGTCGATTGGGACAGCCGACTGACGAGCAGTACTTC.

A note on this clonotype: Given the absence of the conserved phenylalanine or tryptophan at the CDR3 end, a read error is likely. This chain uses TRBV28 with TRBJ2-7, with 7 bases aligning to TRBD1. Germline V gene lookup returns CDR1 MDHEN and CDR2 SYDVKM. The V gene end was trimmed by 7 bases and the J gene end by 6 bases; junction bases not matched to a gene: 21. The CDR3 is 17 amino acids. CDR3: CASTPGIRQGVLGEQYL. In DNA, the CDR3 is TGTGCCAGCACTCCGGGGATTCGACAGGGAGTTCTCGGCGAGCAGTACTTA.

This clonotype occurred a few times. The chain recombines TRBV20-1 with TRBJ1-5; D gene ambiguous. This CDR3 contains 12 residues. Looked up from germline, CDR1 is DFQATT and CDR2 is SNEGSKA (reference sequence). The ends were cut back, 5 bases at V and 4 bases at J, with 9 bases in the middle. The CDR3 region is CSAAPTNQPQHF. CDR3 DNA: TGCAGTGCTGCCCCCACGAATCAGCCCCAGCATTTT.

In its sample, this clonotype was seen a few times. The genes are TRBV7-2 and TRBJ2-1, with a weak D call TRBD2 (5 bases). The CDR3 spans 16 residues. Germline CDR1 is SGHTA and CDR2 is FQGNSA. Trimming took off 2 bases at V and 0 bases at J, with 11 bases between the two ends. CDR3 amino acids: CASSLRHGISYNEQFF. CDR3 in DNA: TGTGCCAGCAGCTTACGGCACGGGATCTCCTACAATGAGCAGTTCTTC.

The CDR3 bases are TGTGCCACCAGCAGAGATCTGGCTAGCGGGGGTACGCAGTATTTT. This sequence encodes CATSRDLASGGTQYF. This chain connects TRBV15 to TRBJ2-3; 10 bases align to TRBD2. After removal of 0 bases from V and 8 bases from J, the junction contained 5 bases not matched to a gene. The CDR3 is 15 residues long. Germline CDR1 LNHNV, CDR2 YYDKDF (reference sequence).

This clonotype was picked up a small number of times. The chain links TRBV20-1 to TRBJ2-7; perhaps TRBD1 as D (5 bases). Germline loops: CDR1 DFQATT, CDR2 SNEGSKA (reference sequence). The CDR3 loop spans 13 amino acids. V lost 2 bases to trimming and J lost 3 bases, with 11 bases between them. In nucleotides, the CDR3 is TGCAGTGCTAGATACCACCAGGGCTACGAGCAGTACTTC. This gives the protein CSARYHQGYEQYF.

CDR3 sequence: CASSAPGTAMNTEAFF. The DNA for the CDR3 is TGTGCCAGCAGCGCCCCCGGGACAGCCATGAACACTGAAGCTTTCTTT. The chain employs TRBV7-9 and TRBJ1-1, with 7 bases that match TRBD1. J gave up 0 bases and V 5 bases, and 9 bases lay outside the gene matches. The germline gives CDR1 SEHNR, CDR2 FQNEAQ (reference sequence). This CDR3 is 16 amino acids long.

This clonotype was observed a few times. V usage is TRBV28 and J usage is TRBJ1-1; 7 bases are shared with TRBD1. The V segment lost 6 bases and the J segment 4 bases; nucleotides outside the gene matches: 11. CDR3 length: 15 amino acids. Germline assignment: CDR1 MDHEN and CDR2 SYDVKM. The CDR3 DNA follows: TGTGCCAGCAGGAAACTCAAGAGGGACAGCACTGAAGCTTTCTTT. It specifies CASRKLKRDSTEAFF. Using reference TRBV28 and TRBJ1-1 for the parts outside the CDR3, the full variable domain is DVKVTQSSRYLVKRTGEKVFLECVQDMDHENMFWYRQDPGLGLRLIYFSYDVKMKEKGDIPEGYSVSREKKERFSLILESASTNQTSMYLCASRKLKRDSTEAFFGQGTRLTVV.

This chain links TRBV10-3 with TRBJ1-5; TRBD1 aligns across 7 bases. The CDR3 sequence is 15 residues long. Trimming removed 6 bases from V and 6 bases from J; junction bases left unmatched: 11. Germline assignment: CDR1 ENHRY and CDR2 SYGVKD. As DNA, the CDR3 is TGTGCCATCAGCGGGGACAGCTCGGGAGGTCAGCCCCAGCATTTT. This encodes CAISGDSSGGQPQHF.

V usage is TRBV2 and J usage is TRBJ2-1; 7 bases are shared with TRBD2. The V and J ends lost 6 bases and 1 base, in that order; junction bases with no gene match: 9. The CDR3 runs 16 residues. Germline V gives CDR1 SNHLY, CDR2 FYNNEI. The CDR3 reads CASSERLASSYNEQFF. CDR3 in DNA: TGTGCCAGCAGCGAAAGACTAGCTTCGTCCTACAATGAGCAGTTCTTC. The full variable domain, its missing parts supplied by reference TRBV2 and TRBJ2-1, is EPEVTQTPSHQVTQMGQEVILRCVPISNHLYFYWYRQILGQKVEFLVSFYNNEISEKSEIFDDQFSVERPDGSNFTLKIRSTKLEDSAMYFCASSERLASSYNEQFFGPGTRLTVL.

The genes are TRBV7-6 and TRBJ2-5; possibly TRBD1 or TRBD2 for D (5 bases each). Trimming removed 2 bases from V and 1 base from J, with 11 bases in between. The CDR3 runs 15 residues. Germline lookup yields CDR1 SGHVS and CDR2 FNYEAQ. The CDR3 spells CASSLKGPLQETQYF. The CDR3 coding sequence is TGTGCCAGCAGCTTAAAGGGACCCCTCCAAGAGACCCAGTACTTC.

V usage is TRBV5-5 and J usage is TRBJ2-1; no definite D call. Germline V gene data show CDR1 as SGHKS and CDR2 as YYEKEE (reference sequence). Trimming removed 6 bases at V and 5 bases at J, with 12 bases between. The CDR3 covers 13 residues. The DNA for the CDR3 is TGTGCCAGCACTCTGGGATCTAACAATGAGCAGTTCTTC. It is translated as CASTLGSNNEQFF.

This clonotype was found many times. The rearrangement links TRBV7-2 to TRBJ1-5; a weak D match, TRBD1 (6 bases). The CDR3 consists of 14 residues. Trimming removed 0 bases from V and 14 bases from J, with 17 bases in between. Germline CDR1 is SGHTA and CDR2 is FQGNSA. CDR3 nucleotide sequence: TGTGCCAGCAGCTTAGCGGGGGACAAGCCCGTTGAGCATTTT. Amino acids: CASSLAGDKPVEHF.

This clonotype was seen repeatedly, ten times or more. This chain uses TRBV7-6 with TRBJ1-1, with D unclear. This CDR3 is 13 amino acids long. CDR1 and CDR2 from the germline V gene are SGHVS and FNYEAQ. Trimming cost V 1 base and J 6 bases, with 9 bases left between them. This CDR3 is CASSLGTFAEAFF. CDR3 nucleotides: TGTGCCAGCAGCTTAGGGACGTTTGCTGAAGCTTTCTTT.

This clonotype was found a few times. V usage is TRBV28 and J usage is TRBJ2-7; 9 positions match TRBD1. This CDR3 has 14 residues. Trimming at V came to 6 bases and at J to 4 bases, leaving 7 bases not matched to a gene. CDR1 is MDHEN, CDR2 SYDVKM, per germline. CDR3 region: CASRTGGRDYEQYF. In DNA, the CDR3 is TGTGCCAGCAGGACAGGGGGGAGGGATTACGAGCAGTACTTC.

V is TRBV9 and J is TRBJ2-1; 10 bases fit TRBD1. The CDR3 length is 15 residues. CDR1 and CDR2 from the germline V gene are SGDLS and YYNGEE. V was pared by 4 bases and J by 6 bases, with 7 bases of the junction left unmatched. This chain's CDR3 is CASSPRGQGFNEQFF. CDR3 nucleotide sequence: TGTGCCAGCAGCCCGCGGGGACAGGGGTTCAATGAGCAGTTCTTC.

A note on this clonotype: One end of the junction fails to match germline, which may point to a read error. As DNA, the CDR3 is TGTGCCAGCACTTTAGGACTAGCGGCGTTGGAGACCCAGTACTTC. Protein product: CASTLGLAALETQYF. The chain links TRBV12-3 or TRBV12-4 to TRBJ2-5; 10 bases are shared with TRBD2. The CDR3 contains 15 residues.

The table lists this clonotype with a few counts. The gene calls are TRBV2 and TRBJ1-6, with 9 bases matching TRBD1. The junction had 7 bases not matched to a gene; V was cut back by 5 bases and J by 8 bases. CDR1 and CDR2 from the germline V gene are SNHLY and FYNNEI. The CDR3 length is 15 residues. The CDR3 spells CASSLDRGTYSPLHF. The CDR3 coding sequence is TGTGCCAGCAGTCTAGACAGGGGGACGTATTCACCCCTCCACTTT.

The chain employs TRBV7-2 and TRBJ2-7; no definite D call. This CDR3 has 12 amino acids. CDR1 SGHTA and CDR2 FQGNSA come from the germline V gene. Trimming took 4 bases from V and 4 from J, leaving 8 bases between them. CDR3 residues: CASSWAVYEQYF. In nucleotides, the CDR3 is TGTGCCAGCAGCTGGGCAGTTTACGAGCAGTACTTC.